These 23 T cell receptor beta chains were sequenced from one sample in a study of shared clonotypes between healthy human individuals (dated by TCRdb to about 2020). The method was the immunoSEQ multiplex PCR assay. TCRdb stores this immuneACCESS table with in-frame sequences only. Part of the clones is absent; in the studies checked, under half of the shortfall reflects unresolved V genes, and no reason is known for the rest. The sample table holds 450,000 to 500,000 clones, of which 79% were seen once. The ten largest make up about 12% of the sample. Input material: PBMCs. These receptors originate from a woman aged 40 to 50 in good health. Some clones in this sample may be carry-over from other donors' samples.

The chain links TRBV6-1 to TRBJ2-3, with 7 bases identical to TRBD2. V lost 5 bases and J lost 2; bases outside the gene matches: 7. The CDR3 loop spans 15 amino acids. Germline assignment: CDR1 MNHNS and CDR2 SASEGT. The CDR3 region is CASSPTSLYTDTQYF. The CDR3 bases are TGTGCCAGCAGTCCGACTAGCTTATACACAGATACGCAGTATTTT.

V usage is TRBV10-3 and J usage is TRBJ1-5; a possible D gene is TRBD1 (6 bases). The germline V gene encodes CDR1 ENHRY and CDR2 SYGVKD. This CDR3 region has 13 residues. V lost 7 bases and J 5 bases, leaving 12 bases between the germline ends. For the CDR3, the DNA is TGTGCCATCACGGGGGCCATGGATCAGCCCCAGCATTTT. Translated, it gives CAITGAMDQPQHF.

The V call is TRBV5-6, the J call TRBJ2-7; a weak D match, TRBD2 (6 bases). Germline CDR1 is SGHDT and CDR2 is YYEEEE. V lost 0 bases, J lost 6 bases, and 13 bases lay in between. The CDR3 is made up of 14 amino acids. CDR3 in DNA: TGTGCCAGCAGCTTGGAGTACCGGGACTCCGAGCAGTACTTC. This encodes CASSLEYRDSEQYF.

The chain links TRBV5-1 to TRBJ2-2; D uncertain. CDR3 length: 16 residues. In germline, CDR1 is SGHRS, CDR2 YFSETQ. The V gene lost 7 bases and the J gene lost 2 bases, with 18 bases spanning the gap. The CDR3 sequence: CASGPTALPNTGELFF. The DNA for the CDR3 is TGCGCCAGCGGTCCTACAGCCTTACCTAACACCGGGGAGCTGTTTTTT.

V gene TRBV28 combines with J gene TRBJ1-6; maybe TRBD1 (5 bases). The germline gives CDR1 MDHEN, CDR2 SYDVKM. Trimming took 3 bases from V and 4 from J, leaving 7 bases between them. This CDR3 comprises 14 residues. The CDR3 bases are TGTGCCAGCAGTTTCCGACAGTATAATTCACCCCTCCACTTT. This sequence encodes CASSFRQYNSPLHF.

The chain uses TRBV28 and TRBJ1-4; D unclear. Germline CDR1 is MDHEN and CDR2 is SYDVKM. Between the trimmed V and J ends, which lost 2 bases and 0 bases, there was a span of 7 bases. The CDR3 totals 15 residues. In nucleotides, the CDR3 is TGTGCCAGCAGTTTACGGGGATCAACTAATGAAAAACTGTTTTTT. Its translation: CASSLRGSTNEKLFF. The full variable domain, in which reference TRBV28 and TRBJ1-4 provide the parts outside the CDR3, is DVKVTQSSRYLVKRTGEKVFLECVQDMDHENMFWYRQDPGLGLRLIYFSYDVKMKEKGDIPEGYSVSREKKERFSLILESASTNQTSMYLCASSLRGSTNEKLFFGSGTQLSVL.

This clone was detected ten times or more. Different DNA sequences within this sample yield the same CDR3. The chain joins TRBV19 to TRBJ1-5; D is ambiguous. CDR3 length: 13 amino acids. Germline lookup yields CDR1 LNHDA and CDR2 SQIVND (reference sequence). V was pared by 6 bases and J by 4 bases, with 10 bases between. The CDR3 region is CASSISLNQPQHF. CDR3 DNA sequence: TGTGCCAGTAGCATCAGCCTAAATCAGCCCCAGCATTTT.

The rearrangement uses TRBV6-1 and TRBJ1-2; TRBD1 matches at 8 bases. The CDR3 covers 13 residues. Germline V gives CDR1 MNHNS, CDR2 SASEGT. V lost 5 bases and J lost 2; bases outside the gene matches: 1. The CDR3 nucleotides are TGTGCCAGCAGTTGGACAGGGAACTATGGCTACACCTTC. This translates into CASSWTGNYGYTF.

About this clone: Other DNA sequences in this sample translate to the same CDR3. V gene TRBV7-2 combines with J gene TRBJ2-2; D not certain. The CDR3 extends over 13 amino acids. The V end was cut by 4 bases, the J end by 3 bases, with 6 bases between. CDR1 SGHTA and CDR2 FQGNSA come from the germline V gene. CDR3 in amino acids: CASSSTDTGELFF. The CDR3 DNA is TGTGCCAGCAGCTCTACGGACACCGGGGAGCTGTTTTTT. Combining the CDR3 with reference TRBV7-2 and TRBJ2-2 gives the whole variable domain GAGVSQSPSNKVTEKGKDVELRCDPISGHTALYWYRQSLGQGLEFLIYFQGNSAPDKSGLPSDRFSAERTGGSVSTLTIQRTQQEDSAVYLCASSSTDTGELFFGEGSRLTVL.

The chain combines TRBV10-2 with TRBJ2-1, with D tentatively TRBD2 (5 bases). The germline V gene encodes CDR1 WSHSY and CDR2 SAAADI. V lost 7 bases and J lost 7, with 17 bases in between. This CDR3 region has 14 residues. This CDR3 reads CASTPSGLGNEQFF. The CDR3 nucleotides are TGCGCCAGCACCCCCAGCGGCCTAGGGAATGAGCAGTTCTTC.

V usage is TRBV7-8 and J usage is TRBJ2-7, with TRBD2 as a possible D gene (7 bases). V was trimmed by 7 bases and J by 3 bases, leaving 16 bases between them. Germline V CDR1 and CDR2: SGHVS, FQNEAQ. This CDR3 is built from 14 residues. This CDR3 is CASTEGGAVYEQYF. CDR3 nucleotides: TGTGCCAGCACCGAGGGGGGGGCAGTCTACGAGCAGTACTTC.

The V call is TRBV2, the J call TRBJ1-3; unclear D gene. Germline-derived CDR1 and CDR2 are SNHLY and FYNNEI. Between the trimmed V and J ends, which lost 6 bases and 4 bases, there was a span of 13 bases. The CDR3 runs 14 residues. This CDR3 is CASRPLAGGNTIYF. DNA for the CDR3: TGTGCCAGCAGGCCCCTGGCGGGAGGAAACACCATATATTTT.

A note on this clone: This specimen includes other DNA sequences encoding the same CDR3. The chain employs TRBV7-9 and TRBJ1-4; maybe TRBD1 (5 bases). The CDR3 extends over 16 amino acids. Germline CDR1 reads SEHNR; CDR2 reads FQNEAQ (reference sequence). Trimming left V 5 bases short and J 7 bases short, with 20 bases between. The CDR3 sequence: CASSLSRTNGGEKLFF. The CDR3 coding sequence is TGTGCCAGCAGCCTATCCAGGACAAACGGGGGTGAAAAACTGTTTTTT.

V gene TRBV7-9 combines with J gene TRBJ2-1; 9 positions match TRBD2. V was pared by 6 bases and J by 4 bases, with 13 bases of the junction left unmatched. This CDR3 region has 17 residues. The germline V gene has CDR1 SEHNR and CDR2 FQNEAQ (reference sequence). Written as DNA, the CDR3 is TGTGCCAGCAGTTATGTCGCGGGTAGCGGGGGATACAATGAGCAGTTCTTC. It encodes CASSYVAGSGGYNEQFF.

The sample holds a few counts of this clone. The chain uses TRBV5-1 and TRBJ2-3, with no clear D. V lost 2 bases to trimming and J lost 4 bases, with 14 bases between them. Germline CDR1 reads SGHRS; CDR2 reads YFSETQ. CDR3 length: 15 residues. The CDR3 coding sequence is TGCGCCAGCAGCTTAAACAGCGATCTAGCAGATACGCAGTATTTT. Protein: CASSLNSDLADTQYF.

The rearrangement joins TRBV27 to TRBJ2-1; 11 bases are shared with TRBD2. This CDR3 has 16 residues. Germline V gene sequence: CDR1 MNHEY, CDR2 SMNVEV (reference sequence). The J segment lost 6 bases and the V segment lost 5 bases, leaving 9 bases of the junction unmatched. As DNA, the CDR3 is TGTGCCAGCAGTCCCCAACTAGCGGGAGTCGGCAATGAGCAGTTCTTC. Amino acid sequence: CASSPQLAGVGNEQFF.

This chain links TRBV28 with TRBJ2-1; the match to TRBD1 covers 9 bases. The CDR3 is 17 residues long. V was clipped by 4 bases and J by 3 bases; unmatched bases: 10. The germline V gene encodes CDR1 MDHEN and CDR2 SYDVKM. The CDR3 coding sequence is TGTGCCAGCAGTTACCCCGTCACAGGGGGCCTCTACAATGAGCAGTTCTTC. It translates to CASSYPVTGGLYNEQFF.

This chain connects TRBV13 to TRBJ2-7; D not certain. The germline V and J ends were trimmed by 5 bases and 2 bases, with 13 bases remaining between them. From germline, CDR1 is PRHDT and CDR2 FYEKMQ (reference sequence). This CDR3 region has 14 residues. The CDR3 protein is CASSAQQRTYEQYF. CDR3 DNA: TGTGCCAGCAGCGCCCAACAGAGAACCTACGAGCAGTACTTC.

This clone was counted only a few times. The rearrangement links TRBV2 to TRBJ1-2, with D perhaps matching TRBD1 (5 bases). This CDR3 has 13 amino acids. CDR1 and CDR2 (germline): SNHLY, FYNNEI. Deletions cut 7 bases from V and 4 bases from J, with 13 bases between. Here the CDR3 reads CASKGIRTYGYTF. The CDR3 nucleotides read TGTGCCAGCAAGGGGATCAGGACCTATGGCTACACCTTC.

This clone was counted once. V and J are TRBV7-6 and TRBJ1-1; D is possibly TRBD1 (6 bases). Germline V gene lookup returns CDR1 SGHVS and CDR2 FNYEAQ. The CDR3 extends over 13 amino acids. V lost 5 bases and J lost 2, with 9 bases in between. CDR3 DNA sequence: TGTGCCAGCAGCAGGACAGTAAACACTGAAGCTTTCTTT. This translates into CASSRTVNTEAFF.

The V gene is TRBV18, the J gene TRBJ1-1; TRBD1 might be the D (5 bases). V lost 3 bases, J lost 1 base, and 9 bases lay in between. Per germline, CDR1 KGHSH and CDR2 LQKENI. CDR3 length: 14 amino acids. CDR3 nucleotides: TGTGCCAGCTCACCTCAGGGACCGAACACTGAAGCTTTCTTT. Its protein product is CASSPQGPNTEAFF.

The CDR3 spells CASRPSPNSPLHF. The CDR3 bases are TGTGCCAGTAGGCCATCTCCTAATTCACCCCTCCACTTT. The chain carries TRBV19 and TRBJ1-6; D remains ambiguous. The length of the CDR3 is 13 residues. Deletions cut 6 bases from V and 6 bases from J, with 9 bases between. CDR1 LNHDA and CDR2 SQIVND come from the germline V gene (reference sequence).

There are a few counts of this clone. Other DNA sequences in this specimen translate into the identical CDR3. This chain connects TRBV11-2 to TRBJ2-7; TRBD2 aligns across 9 bases. Germline V gene sequence: CDR1 SGHAT, CDR2 FQNNGV. V trimming: 5 bases; J trimming: 4 bases; junction bases outside the gene matches: 6. There are 14 residues in the CDR3. This CDR3 reads CASSPTSGRYEQYF. The CDR3 bases are TGTGCCAGCAGCCCGACTAGCGGCCGGTACGAGCAGTACTTC.